The T cell receptor (beta chain) described here comes from a study of blood T cell repertoires in COVID-19. Study details: Nucleic acid was either cDNA or gDNA, and it came from T cells, B-cell-depleted T cells, or PBMCs.

Trimming took off 7 bases at V and 0 bases at J, with 17 bases between the two ends. CDR3 length: 16 residues. The germline CDR1 and CDR2 sequences are MDHEN and SYDVKM. Generated by immunoSEQ multiplex PCR, the TCRdb table keeps only in-frame clones and is missing some. The data contain more than 150,000 clones, roughly 90% of them seen just once; the ten biggest clones take up roughly 20%. The sequenced material came from peripheral blood. This chain joins TRBV28 and TRBJ2-3; a weak D match, TRBD1 (6 bases). The source is a man between 65 and 85 years old with active or convalescent COVID-19. CDR3 amino acids: CASTIPLGQSTDTQYF. The CDR3 DNA reads TGTGCCAGCACCATCCCCCTGGGACAAAGCACAGATACGCAGTATTTT. The full variable domain, completed using reference TRBV28 and TRBJ2-3, is DVKVTQSSRYLVKRTGEKVFLECVQDMDHENMFWYRQDPGLGLRLIYFSYDVKMKEKGDIPEGYSVSREKKERFSLILESASTNQTSMYLCASTIPLGQSTDTQYFGPGTRLTVL.